Listed below are T cell receptor beta chains from one sample, sequenced in a study of T cell responses to AZD1222 COVID-19 vaccine. Sequencing used immunoSEQ multiplex PCR; TCRdb keeps in-frame clones, though not all of them. In the table there are more than 110,000 clones, approximately 90% of which are singletons. Material: peripheral blood, obtained on day 0 of AZD1222 vaccination. The receptors stem from an adult in good health. Each CDR3 is given with its conserved first and last residue. A D gene is named only where the DNA matches it firmly. The size of a clone is reported for some rows only, either as once, few or many, or as a class for expanded clones.

CDR3aa: CASSLGLGILRTGELFF
CDR3nt: TGTGCCAGCAGCTTAGGGCTTGGGATCCTCAGAACCGGGGAGCTGTTTTTT
abundance: -
v_gene: TRBV11-2
j_gene: TRBJ2-2
d_gene: -

CDR3aa: CATNTDHTNEQFF
CDR3nt: TGTGCCACAAACACTGACCACACCAATGAGCAGTTCTTC
abundance: -
v_gene: TRBV15
j_gene: TRBJ2-1
d_gene: -

CDR3aa: CATLRGSEQPQHF
CDR3nt: TGTGCCACCCTAAGGGGTTCAGAGCAGCCCCAGCATTTT
abundance: -
v_gene: TRBV19
j_gene: TRBJ1-5
d_gene: -

CDR3aa: CASSQGSGVMNTEAFF
CDR3nt: TGCGCCAGCAGCCAAGGTTCAGGGGTAATGAACACTGAAGCTTTCTTT
abundance: -
v_gene: TRBV4-1
j_gene: TRBJ1-1
d_gene: -

CDR3aa: CASSPGTGGEQFF
CDR3nt: TGTGCCAGCAGCCCCGGGACTGGCGGGGAGCAGTTCTTC
abundance: -
v_gene: TRBV7-2
j_gene: TRBJ2-1
d_gene: -

CDR3aa: CASSQVGQTTDTQYF
CDR3nt: TGTGCCAGCAGCCAAGTAGGTCAGACCACAGATACGCAGTATTTT
abundance: -
v_gene: TRBV4-2
j_gene: TRBJ2-3
d_gene: -

CDR3aa: CASSTAGTGGLYTF
CDR3nt: TGTGCCAGCAGTACCGCCGGGACAGGAGGATTATACACCTTC
abundance: -
v_gene: TRBV9
j_gene: TRBJ1-2
d_gene: TRBD1

CDR3aa: CATSDHMEENYTF
CDR3nt: TGTGCCACCAGTGACCATATGGAAGAGAACTACACCTTC
abundance: -
v_gene: TRBV24-1
j_gene: TRBJ1-2
d_gene: -

CDR3aa: CATARTGNTDTQYF
CDR3nt: TGTGCCACCGCGAGAACGGGAAATACAGATACGCAGTATTTT
abundance: once
v_gene: TRBV15
j_gene: TRBJ2-3
d_gene: -

CDR3aa: CATSDGWTTSNQPQHF
CDR3nt: TGTGCCACCAGTGATGGGTGGACCACTAGCAATCAGCCCCAGCATTTT
abundance: -
v_gene: TRBV24-1
j_gene: TRBJ1-5
d_gene: -

CDR3aa: CASFSAHLYGYTF
CDR3nt: TGTGCCAGCTTCTCGGCGCACCTCTATGGCTACACCTTC
abundance: -
v_gene: TRBV28
j_gene: TRBJ1-2
d_gene: -

CDR3aa: CASSPYPTYDRETQYF
CDR3nt: TGTGCCAGCAGCCCATATCCGACCTATGACCGGGAGACCCAGTACTTC
abundance: -
v_gene: TRBV7-3
j_gene: TRBJ2-5
d_gene: -

CDR3aa: CASSPRTSAHKTYEQYF
CDR3nt: TGTGCCAGCAGTCCCCGGACTAGCGCCCACAAGACCTACGAGCAGTACTTC
abundance: -
v_gene: TRBV11-3
j_gene: TRBJ2-7
d_gene: TRBD2

CDR3aa: CASSLAPKGGELFF
CDR3nt: TGCGCCAGCAGCTTGGCGCCCAAGGGCGGGGAGCTGTTTTTT
abundance: -
v_gene: TRBV5-1
j_gene: TRBJ2-2
d_gene: -

CDR3aa: CASSIISGSHEQFF
CDR3nt: TGTGCCAGCAGCATAATTAGCGGGAGCCATGAGCAGTTCTTC
abundance: once
v_gene: TRBV7-9
j_gene: TRBJ2-1
d_gene: TRBD2

CDR3aa: CASSLGLPGNEQFF
CDR3nt: TGTGCCAGCAGCTTAGGCCTACCAGGGAATGAGCAGTTCTTC
abundance: -
v_gene: TRBV5-4
j_gene: TRBJ2-1
d_gene: -

CDR3aa: CASSKVTAHNEKLFF
CDR3nt: TGTGCCAGCAGCAAGGTGACAGCCCATAATGAAAAACTGTTTTTT
abundance: -
v_gene: TRBV21-1
j_gene: TRBJ1-4
d_gene: -

CDR3aa: CASSQDLARKTYEQYF
CDR3nt: TGCGCCAGCAGCCAAGATCTGGCGCGGAAGACCTACGAGCAGTACTTC
abundance: -
v_gene: TRBV4-1
j_gene: TRBJ2-7
d_gene: -

CDR3aa: CASSPPGRGETQYF
CDR3nt: TGTGCCAGCTCACCACCGGGCAGGGGAGAGACCCAGTACTTC
abundance: -
v_gene: TRBV18
j_gene: TRBJ2-5
d_gene: -

CDR3aa: CASRYRGEGGYTF
CDR3nt: TGTGCCAGCAGGTACAGGGGTGAAGGAGGCTACACCTTC
abundance: -
v_gene: TRBV2
j_gene: TRBJ1-2
d_gene: TRBD1

CDR3aa: CASSQDTNTEAFF
CDR3nt: TGTGCCAGCAGTCAAGACACTAACACTGAAGCTTTCTTT
abundance: -
v_gene: TRBV2
j_gene: TRBJ1-1
d_gene: -

CDR3aa: CASSPSWAGGELFF
CDR3nt: TGTGCCAGCAGCCCGTCCTGGGCCGGCGGGGAGCTGTTTTTT
abundance: -
v_gene: TRBV3-1/TRBV3-2
j_gene: TRBJ2-2
d_gene: -

CDR3aa: CASSPLTSGTAKNIQYF
CDR3nt: TGTGCCAGCAGTCCCCTGACTAGCGGCACAGCCAAAAACATTCAGTACTTC
abundance: -
v_gene: TRBV6-6
j_gene: TRBJ2-4
d_gene: TRBD2

CDR3aa: CASRLTSRVTEAFF
CDR3nt: TGTGCCAGTAGATTAACGTCTCGGGTCACTGAAGCTTTCTTT
abundance: -
v_gene: TRBV19
j_gene: TRBJ1-1
d_gene: -

CDR3aa: CASSLAVGDGYTF
CDR3nt: TGTGCCAGCAGCTTGGCGGTTGGTGATGGCTACACCTTC
abundance: -
v_gene: TRBV5-4
j_gene: TRBJ1-2
d_gene: -

CDR3aa: CASSGLAGAYNEQFF
CDR3nt: TGTGCCAGCAGCGGACTAGCGGGAGCCTACAATGAGCAGTTCTTC
abundance: -
v_gene: TRBV5-5
j_gene: TRBJ2-1
d_gene: TRBD2

CDR3aa: CASSLVRGSTGELFF
CDR3nt: TGTGCCAGCAGCTTGGTTCGGGGATCCACCGGGGAGCTGTTTTTT
abundance: -
v_gene: TRBV5-4
j_gene: TRBJ2-2
d_gene: -

CDR3aa: CASSLTGGLQPQHF
CDR3nt: TGCGCCAGCAGCCTAACAGGGGGACTTCAGCCCCAGCATTTT
abundance: -
v_gene: TRBV5-1
j_gene: TRBJ1-5
d_gene: TRBD1

CDR3aa: CATSLDRVRSPLHF
CDR3nt: TGTGCCACCTCTCTAGACAGGGTGAGGTCACCCCTCCACTTT
abundance: -
v_gene: TRBV11-3
j_gene: TRBJ1-6
d_gene: TRBD1

CDR3aa: CSLSRGTQETQYF
CDR3nt: TGCAGCCTATCGCGGGGTACCCAAGAGACCCAGTACTTC
abundance: -
v_gene: TRBV29-1
j_gene: TRBJ2-5
d_gene: -

CDR3aa: CASSFALPGYGTDTQYF
CDR3nt: TGTGCCAGCAGCTTCGCTCTACCGGGGTACGGCACAGATACGCAGTATTTT
abundance: few
v_gene: TRBV11-3
j_gene: TRBJ2-3
d_gene: -

CDR3aa: CASSLTSGISEQFF
CDR3nt: TGTGCCAGCAGCTTGACTAGCGGGATATCTGAGCAGTTCTTC
abundance: -
v_gene: TRBV21-1
j_gene: TRBJ2-1
d_gene: -

CDR3aa: CASSPAGGGDTQYF
CDR3nt: TGTGCCAGCAGCCCGGCCGGGGGAGGAGATACGCAGTATTTT
abundance: -
v_gene: TRBV7-2
j_gene: TRBJ2-3
d_gene: -

CDR3aa: CASTRGNYGYTF
CDR3nt: TGTGCCAGCACCAGGGGCAACTATGGCTACACCTTC
abundance: once
v_gene: TRBV6-5
j_gene: TRBJ1-2
d_gene: -

CDR3aa: CASSGAGIGGYTF
CDR3nt: TGTGCCAGCAGTGGGGCCGGGATAGGGGGCTACACCTTC
abundance: -
v_gene: TRBV12-3/TRBV12-4
j_gene: TRBJ1-2
d_gene: -

CDR3aa: CASSFIGTGTEAFF
CDR3nt: TGCGCCAGCAGCTTTATCGGGACTGGAACTGAAGCTTTCTTT
abundance: -
v_gene: TRBV5-1
j_gene: TRBJ1-1
d_gene: -

CDR3aa: CASSLSTGADTIYF
CDR3nt: TGCGCCAGCAGCTTGTCCACAGGGGCCGACACCATATATTTT
abundance: -
v_gene: TRBV5-1
j_gene: TRBJ1-3
d_gene: TRBD1

CDR3aa: CASSEQGRTEAFF
CDR3nt: TGCGCCAGCAGCGAACAGGGTAGGACTGAAGCTTTCTTT
abundance: -
v_gene: TRBV10-1
j_gene: TRBJ1-1
d_gene: -